Shown below are 31 T cell receptor beta chains from a single sample sequenced in a study of blood T cell repertoires in COVID-19. Generated by immunoSEQ multiplex PCR, the TCRdb table keeps only in-frame clones and is missing some. The data show around 150,000 clones, 75% to 85% seen once. Sequencing was performed on peripheral blood. All receptors derive from a woman aged 45-65 years in a cohort sampled during active or convalescent COVID-19.

CDR3 in amino acids: CASSLARGRETQYF. The CDR3, as DNA: TGTGCCAGCAGCCTCGCTAGAGGCCGGGAGACCCAGTACTTC. The chain joins TRBV7-9 to TRBJ2-5, with unresolved D. V was trimmed by 5 bases and J by 5 bases, leaving 15 bases between them. This CDR3 spans 14 amino acids. Germline V gives CDR1 SEHNR, CDR2 FQNEAQ (reference sequence). Combining the CDR3 with reference TRBV7-9 and TRBJ2-5 gives the whole variable domain DTGVSQNPRHKITKRGQNVTFRCDPISEHNRLYWYRQTLGQGPEFLTYFQNEAQLEKSRLLSDRFSAERPKGSFSTLEIQRTEQGDSAMYLCASSLARGRETQYFGPGTRLLVL.

A single count supports this clone. The genes are TRBV10-3 and TRBJ1-2, with 10 bases aligning to TRBD1. V was clipped by 7 bases and J by 5 bases; unmatched bases: 4. This CDR3 comprises 13 residues. Germline V gene data show CDR1 as ENHRY and CDR2 as SYGVKD. CDR3 in DNA: TGTGCCATCACTCCGGGACAGGGGTATGGCTACACCTTC. This gives the protein CAITPGQGYGYTF.

V is TRBV6-5 and J is TRBJ1-1; 8 nucleotides agree with TRBD1. After removal of 2 bases from V and 2 bases from J, the junction contained 4 bases not matched to a gene. Germline CDR1 and CDR2: MNHEY and SVGAGI. This CDR3 contains 15 residues. The CDR3 reads CASSYPQGANTEAFF. The CDR3 region has the DNA TGTGCCAGCAGTTACCCTCAGGGGGCAAACACTGAAGCTTTCTTT.

CDR3 region: CSARGQSEAFF. Here the CDR3 DNA reads TGCAGTGCTAGAGGACAATCTGAAGCTTTCTTT. This rearrangement joins TRBV20-1 to TRBJ1-1; the D is unclear. V gave up 1 base and J gave up 6 bases, with 6 bases separating them. Looked up from germline, CDR1 is DFQATT and CDR2 is SNEGSKA (reference sequence). The CDR3 length is 11 residues.

This clone was detected a few times. The chain uses TRBV19 and TRBJ1-5; D ambiguous. CDR1 and CDR2 (germline): LNHDA, SQIVND (reference sequence). With 0 bases removed from V and 2 bases from J, the gap between germline ends came to 8 bases. This CDR3 is built from 15 residues. CDR3 in amino acids: CASSIDRSRNQPQHF. CDR3 nucleotides: TGTGCCAGTAGTATAGATCGGAGTCGCAATCAGCCCCAGCATTTT.

The CDR3 is CASSPQGLEAFF. The CDR3 DNA follows: TGTGCCAGCAGTCCACAGGGGTTGGAAGCTTTCTTT. V is TRBV12-3 or TRBV12-4 and J is TRBJ1-1, with 7 bases lining up with TRBD1. With V trimmed by 5 bases and J by 8 bases, 5 bases remained unmatched. CDR3 size: 12 residues.

The rearrangement uses TRBV29-1 and TRBJ1-1, with a weak D call TRBD1 (6 bases). The CDR3 runs to 14 residues. The V gene's germline CDR1 is SQVTM and CDR2 ANQGSEA. Trimming pared 6 bases from V and 1 base from J, leaving 15 bases between. The CDR3: CSVRAPGQNTEAFF. CDR3 nucleotides: TGCAGCGTCCGAGCACCGGGACAGAACACTGAAGCTTTCTTT.

V usage is TRBV5-6 and J usage is TRBJ1-5; 10 nucleotides line up with TRBD1. J was trimmed by 6 bases and V by 3 bases; bases with no gene match: 3. CDR3 length equals 14 residues. Per germline, CDR1 SGHDT and CDR2 YYEEEE. The CDR3 DNA reads TGTGCCAGCAGCTCGACAGGGGGCCGTCAGCCCCAGCATTTT. It encodes CASSSTGGRQPQHF.

The chain joins TRBV11-2 to TRBJ1-2, with 9 nucleotides matching TRBD1. The CDR3 is made up of 16 amino acids. V shed 6 bases, J shed 1 base, and the junction held 9 bases outside the gene matches. Germline CDR1 is SGHAT and CDR2 is FQNNGV. CDR3 coding DNA: TGTGCCAGCAGTAGGGGACAGGGAAGATTTAACTATGGCTACACCTTC. It yields the protein CASSRGQGRFNYGYTF.

The rearrangement links TRBV27 to TRBJ1-5, with a tentative D call TRBD1 (5 bases). This CDR3 region has 14 residues. Germline V gives CDR1 MNHEY, CDR2 SMNVEV (reference sequence). The V gene lost 3 bases and the J gene lost 7 bases, with 13 bases spanning the gap. CDR3 sequence: CASSFSVAGQPQHF. The CDR3 DNA sequence: TGTGCCAGCAGTTTTTCTGTGGCAGGGCAGCCCCAGCATTTT.

The rearrangement joins TRBV9 to TRBJ2-7; D is undetermined. This CDR3 comprises 14 residues. Trimming left V 4 bases short and J 5 bases short, with 16 bases between. Germline CDR1 reads SGDLS; CDR2 reads YYNGEE. CDR3 amino acids: CASSPPFSSDEQYF. For the CDR3, the DNA is TGTGCCAGCAGCCCCCCTTTTAGCAGCGACGAGCAGTACTTC.

V and J are TRBV4-1 and TRBJ2-7; D not resolved. V was pared by 1 base and J by 3 bases, with 7 bases between. The CDR3 contains 13 residues. Germline-derived CDR1 and CDR2 are MGHRA and YSYEKL. DNA for the CDR3: TGCGCCAGCAGCCAAGGGTCCGGCTACGAGCAGTACTTC. Residues: CASSQGSGYEQYF.

The CDR3 region has the DNA TGTGCCAGCAGCCCGCCGGGACTAGCGGGGCATGAGCAGTACTTC. Its translation is CASSPPGLAGHEQYF. The rearrangement links TRBV3-1 (or the pseudogene TRBV3-2) to TRBJ2-7; 13 bases are shared with TRBD2. The J segment lost 7 bases and the V segment lost 4 bases, leaving 7 bases of the junction unmatched. The CDR3 sequence is 15 residues long. The germline CDR1 and CDR2 sequences are LGHDT and YNNKEL (reference sequence).

This chain links TRBV7-9 with TRBJ1-6; a weak D match, TRBD1 (6 bases). Trimming cost V 5 bases and J 9 bases, with 17 bases left between them. This CDR3 has 15 residues. Germline V CDR1 and CDR2: SEHNR, FQNEAQ (reference sequence). CDR3 nucleotides: TGTGCCAGCAGCAAACGGGACATCATTAGTTCACCCCTCCACTTT. Its protein product is CASSKRDIISSPLHF.

This clone was seen once. This chain links TRBV18 with TRBJ1-1, with D tentatively TRBD1 (6 bases). The CDR3 is made up of 16 amino acids. Looked up from germline, CDR1 is KGHSH and CDR2 is LQKENI. V lost 3 bases to trimming and J lost 4 bases, with 18 bases between them. The CDR3 bases are TGTGCCAGCTCACCGCCCAGCGGGGGCGCGGGCACTGAAGCTTTCTTT. Amino acid sequence: CASSPPSGGAGTEAFF.

This chain uses TRBV7-8 with TRBJ1-2; D unclear. The germline V gene encodes CDR1 SGHVS and CDR2 FQNEAQ. Trimming shortened V by 1 base and J by 7 bases, and 10 bases separated the two germline ends. CDR3 size: 13 residues. CDR3 loop: CASSLGTDAGYTF. The CDR3 region has the DNA TGTGCCAGCAGCTTAGGTACAGATGCTGGCTACACCTTC. Variable domain in full (rest from reference TRBV7-8 and TRBJ1-2): GAGVSQSPRYKVAKRGQDVALRCDPISGHVSLFWYQQALGQGPEFLTYFQNEAQLDKSGLPSDRFFAERPEGSVSTLKIQRTQQEDSAVYLCASSLGTDAGYTFGSGTRLTVV.

The CDR3 DNA sequence: TGCGCCAGCACCGACCGGGACAGGGTTTACAATGAGCAGTTCTTC. As protein: CASTDRDRVYNEQFF. V usage is TRBV10-2 and J usage is TRBJ2-1; TRBD1 agrees at 9 bases. Looked up from germline, CDR1 is WSHSY and CDR2 is SAAADI. Trimming cost V 7 bases and J 4 bases; bases outside gene matches: 8. This CDR3 comprises 15 residues.

V gene TRBV6-5 combines with J gene TRBJ1-5, with D unresolved. Trimming stripped 6 bases from V and 7 bases from J, with 16 bases between. Germline values: CDR1 MNHEY, CDR2 SVGAGI. This CDR3 region has 14 residues. The DNA for the CDR3 is TGTGCCAGCAGCCCACGCGCCGTTCGACAGCCCCAGCATTTT. The encoded protein is CASSPRAVRQPQHF.

This rearrangement joins TRBV6-1 to TRBJ2-7; D call uncertain. Per germline, CDR1 MNHNS and CDR2 SASEGT. The CDR3 runs to 11 residues. V shed 1 base and J shed 12 bases, with 10 bases lying between them. The CDR3 coding sequence is TGTGCCAGCAGTGAAGTTGGCCGTCCGTACTTC. Protein product: CASSEVGRPYF.

V gene TRBV19 combines with J gene TRBJ1-6; 9 nucleotides line up with TRBD1. This CDR3 comprises 14 residues. CDR1 and CDR2 from the germline V gene are LNHDA and SQIVND (reference sequence). With 6 bases clipped from V and 9 bases from J, the junction kept 6 bases outside the gene matches. This chain's CDR3 is CASSRTGASSPLHF. The CDR3 DNA is TGTGCCAGTAGCCGGACAGGGGCAAGTTCACCCCTCCACTTT.

This rearrangement joins TRBV4-3 to TRBJ1-4, with D possibly TRBD1 on 6 matching bases. V lost 2 bases, J lost 0 bases, and 13 bases lay in between. The CDR3 runs 17 residues. CDR1 is LGHNA and CDR2 is YSLEER in the germline V gene. This CDR3 reads CASSQTGTPATNEKLFF. The CDR3 bases are TGCGCCAGCAGCCAAACGGGGACACCCGCAACTAATGAAAAACTGTTTTTT.

J is TRBJ1-5 and V is TRBV18, with D perhaps matching TRBD1 (5 bases). The ends were cut back, 2 bases at V and 0 bases at J, with 20 bases in the middle. This CDR3 is 19 amino acids long. Germline CDR1 KGHSH, CDR2 LQKENI. The DNA for the CDR3 is TGTGCCAGCTCACCAACGACGCCTCAGGGTGTGTATAGCAATCAGCCCCAGCATTTT. Translated, it gives CASSPTTPQGVYSNQPQHF.

The chain has TRBV7-9 and TRBJ1-1; 11 nucleotides match TRBD1. Germline CDR1 reads SEHNR; CDR2 reads FQNEAQ (reference sequence). V dropped 3 bases and J dropped 5; count of bases not matched to a gene: 5. CDR3 size: 15 residues. The DNA of the CDR3 is TGTGCCAGCAGCTTTGGAGGGACAGGGGGAACTGAAGCTTTCTTT. Translation gives CASSFGGTGGTEAFF.

This chain connects TRBV5-1 to TRBJ2-5; TRBD1 matches 12 bases. CDR1 is SGHRS, CDR2 YFSETQ, per germline. V was pared by 4 bases and J by 4 bases, with 8 bases of the junction left unmatched. This CDR3 region has 16 residues. Here the CDR3 DNA reads TGCGCCAGCAGCATTGGGACAGGGGGCTTCCTAGAGACCCAGTACTTC. The encoded protein is CASSIGTGGFLETQYF.

The chain employs TRBV19 and TRBJ1-5; a weak D match, TRBD1 (6 bases). Trimming stripped 3 bases from V and 2 bases from J, with 14 bases between. CDR1 is LNHDA, CDR2 SQIVND, per germline (reference sequence). This CDR3 region has 16 residues. The CDR3: CASSITGGAGNQPQHF. The CDR3 DNA reads TGTGCCAGTAGTATCACGGGGGGCGCGGGCAATCAGCCCCAGCATTTT.

The chain is built from TRBV4-2 and TRBJ2-1; a possible D gene is TRBD2 (6 bases). Germline V gene lookup returns CDR1 LGHNA and CDR2 YNFKEQ. The CDR3 sequence is 16 residues long. Trimming cost V 4 bases and J 10 bases, with 23 bases left between them. The CDR3, as DNA: TGTGCCAGCAGCCCGGGACTCAGAAGGCCTAATCGGGAGCAGTTCTTC. It specifies CASSPGLRRPNREQFF.

The rearrangement joins TRBV5-1 to TRBJ2-3, with 15 bases aligning to TRBD2. Germline trimming cut 4 bases from V and 4 bases from J; bases unmatched to any gene: 10. The CDR3 consists of 18 residues. Per germline, CDR1 SGHRS and CDR2 YFSETQ. The CDR3 sequence: CASSRTSGGASRADTQYF. The CDR3 nucleotides read TGCGCCAGCAGCCGGACTAGCGGGGGGGCGTCACGGGCAGATACGCAGTATTTT.

This rearrangement joins TRBV9 to TRBJ1-2; 9 bases are a match to TRBD1. Germline loops: CDR1 SGDLS, CDR2 YYNGEE. This CDR3 comprises 15 residues. J lost 0 bases, V lost 4 bases, and 4 bases had no gene match. This chain's CDR3 is CASSLGTGTNYGYTF. Written as DNA, the CDR3 is TGTGCCAGCAGCCTTGGGACAGGGACTAACTATGGCTACACCTTC.

The chain employs TRBV11-1 and TRBJ2-7; no clear D. Germline V gene sequence: CDR1 SGHAT, CDR2 FQDESV (reference sequence). Deletions cut 1 base from V and 0 bases from J, with 10 bases between. The CDR3 runs to 15 residues. The CDR3 loop is CASSLVEVSSYEQYF. The DNA of the CDR3 is TGTGCCAGCAGCTTAGTTGAGGTCAGCTCCTACGAGCAGTACTTC.

The chain uses TRBV19 and TRBJ1-5; 7 bases are shared with TRBD1. J gave up 1 base and V 9 bases, and 15 bases lay outside the gene matches. Germline CDR1 is LNHDA and CDR2 is SQIVND (reference sequence). The CDR3 runs 17 residues. In DNA, the CDR3 is TGTGCCAGCGGTAGCAGGGGGAATGTATTGAGCAATCAGCCCCAGCATTTT. As protein: CASGSRGNVLSNQPQHF.

Of note for this clone: The same CDR3 also results from other DNA sequences found in this sample. The chain recombines TRBV9 with TRBJ1-2, with TRBD1 matching over 9 bases. The CDR3 is made up of 13 amino acids. V trimming: 3 bases; J trimming: 5 bases; junction bases outside the gene matches: 2. Per germline, CDR1 SGDLS and CDR2 YYNGEE. The CDR3 DNA reads as TGTGCCAGCAGCGGACAGGGGGTTTATGGCTACACCTTC. It yields the protein CASSGQGVYGYTF.